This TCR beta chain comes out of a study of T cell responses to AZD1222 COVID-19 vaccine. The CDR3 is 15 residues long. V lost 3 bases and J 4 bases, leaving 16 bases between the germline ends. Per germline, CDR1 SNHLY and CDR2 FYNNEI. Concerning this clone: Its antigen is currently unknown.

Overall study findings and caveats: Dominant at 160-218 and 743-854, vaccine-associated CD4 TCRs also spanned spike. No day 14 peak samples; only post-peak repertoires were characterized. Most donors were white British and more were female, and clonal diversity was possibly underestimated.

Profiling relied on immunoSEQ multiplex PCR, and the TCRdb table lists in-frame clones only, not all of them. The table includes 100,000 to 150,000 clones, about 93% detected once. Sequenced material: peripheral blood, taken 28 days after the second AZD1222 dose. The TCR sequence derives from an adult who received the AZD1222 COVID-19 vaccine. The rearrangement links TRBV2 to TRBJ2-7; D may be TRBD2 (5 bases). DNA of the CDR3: TGTGCCAGCAGTGATCCCCCTAGCATCGGTTACGAGCAGTACTTC. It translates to CASSDPPSIGYEQYF.